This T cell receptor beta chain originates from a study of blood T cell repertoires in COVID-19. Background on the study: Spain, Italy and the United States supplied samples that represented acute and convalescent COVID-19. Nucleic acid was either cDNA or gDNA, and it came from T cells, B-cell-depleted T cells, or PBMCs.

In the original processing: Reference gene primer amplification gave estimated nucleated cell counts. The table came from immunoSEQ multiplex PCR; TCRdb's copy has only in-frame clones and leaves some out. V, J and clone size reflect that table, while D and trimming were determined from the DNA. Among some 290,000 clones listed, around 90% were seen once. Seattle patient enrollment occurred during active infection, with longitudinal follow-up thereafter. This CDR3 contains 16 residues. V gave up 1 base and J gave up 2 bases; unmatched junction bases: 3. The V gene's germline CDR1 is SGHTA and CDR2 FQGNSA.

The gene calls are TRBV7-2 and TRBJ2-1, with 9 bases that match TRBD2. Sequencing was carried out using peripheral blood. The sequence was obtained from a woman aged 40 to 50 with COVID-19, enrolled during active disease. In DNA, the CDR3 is TGTGCCAGCAGCTTAGTTGGCGGGGGGGCCTACAATGAGCAGTTCTTC. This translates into CASSLVGGGAYNEQFF.